A selection of T cell receptor beta chains follows, all from one sample in a study of shared clonotypes between healthy human individuals. TCRdb's copy holds only in-frame clones and misses some; the assay was immunoSEQ multiplex PCR. This table holds roughly 1,000,000 clones, around 82% found once. Sequencing input: memory CD4+ T cells from PBMCs. All receptors derive from a man aged 18 to 30 in good health. Some clones in this sample may be carry-over from other donors' samples. Both conserved end residues are part of each CDR3. A D gene is named only where the DNA matches it firmly. A row's size may be missing; if present it is once, few, many or a size class.

size	V	D	J	DNA	CDR3
NA	TRBV18	NA	TRBJ2-7	TGTGCCAGCTCAGGGGACAATGCCTACGAGCAGTACTTC	CASSGDNAYEQYF
NA	TRBV28	NA	TRBJ2-5	TGTGCCAGCAGTTTTCCCTCGGGTGGCGGGGGCCCCGGTGTGTCCCAGTACTTC	CASSFPSGGGGPGVSQYF
NA	TRBV2	NA	TRBJ2-3	TGTGCCAGCAGTAGAAGCACAGATACGCAGTATTTT	CASSRSTDTQYF
NA	TRBV7-9	TRBD1	TRBJ1-2	TGTGCCAGCAGCCCGGGACAGAACTATGGCTACACCTTC	CASSPGQNYGYTF
NA	TRBV15	TRBD1	TRBJ1-5	TGTGCCACCGCACGCGGACAGGCAGCCTATCAGCCCCAGCATTTT	CATARGQAAYQPQHF
few	TRBV7-2	TRBD2	TRBJ2-7	TGTGCCAGCAGCTTAGATAGCGGGAGTTCTTACGAGCAGTACTTC	CASSLDSGSSYEQYF
NA	TRBV9	TRBD1	TRBJ2-6	TGTGCCAGCAGCACCTACAGGGGGCATGGGGCCAACGTCCTGACTTTC	CASSTYRGHGANVLTF
NA	TRBV10-3	TRBD2	TRBJ2-1	TGTGCCATCAAGAAAGGACTAGCGGGACCGAACAATGAGCAGTTCTTC	CAIKKGLAGPNNEQFF
NA	TRBV19	TRBD1	TRBJ1-1	TGTGCCAGTAGTACGGGACAGGCAAACACTGAAGCTTTCTTT	CASSTGQANTEAFF
NA	TRBV28	NA	TRBJ2-1	TGTGCCAGCAGTTCCTCTGACAGATTCTACAATGAGCAGTTCTTC	CASSSSDRFYNEQFF
NA	TRBV5-4	NA	TRBJ1-2	TGTGCCAGCAGCTTGGCCGAAGGGGTAGGTGGCTACACCTTC	CASSLAEGVGGYTF
NA	TRBV6-5	TRBD2	TRBJ2-2	TGTGCCAGCAGTCTGAGCGGGAGGCACGGGGAGCTGTTTTTT	CASSLSGRHGELFF
NA	TRBV7-2	NA	TRBJ2-7	TGTGCCAGCAGCCTTGGGACGAGCTCCTACGAGCAGTACTTC	CASSLGTSSYEQYF
NA	TRBV15	NA	TRBJ2-2	TGTGCCACCAGCAGAGGCACGGGATCCGGGGAGCTGTTTTTT	CATSRGTGSGELFF
NA	TRBV6-6	NA	TRBJ1-2	TGTGCCAGCAGTTACGACAGCCTCTATGGCTACACCTTC	CASSYDSLYGYTF
NA	TRBV2	NA	TRBJ2-4	TGTGCCAGCAGTGACAGGGGTATACCGGCCAAAAACATTCAGTACTTC	CASSDRGIPAKNIQYF
NA	TRBV27	TRBD1	TRBJ1-5	TGTGCCAGCAGGGACAGGAATCAGCCCCAGCATTTT	CASRDRNQPQHF
NA	TRBV7-9	NA	TRBJ2-7	TGTGCCAGCAGTCGGGACTCCGCCTACGAGCAGTACTTC	CASSRDSAYEQYF
NA	TRBV7-3	TRBD2	TRBJ2-3	TGTGCCAGCAGCTTAGGGACTAGCGGTTCGTGGAGCACAGATACGCAGTATTTT	CASSLGTSGSWSTDTQYF
few	TRBV5-1	TRBD1	TRBJ1-2	TGCGCCAGCAGCTTGGCCGTGACAGGGCTTGGCTATGGCTACACCTTC	CASSLAVTGLGYGYTF
NA	TRBV11-3	NA	TRBJ2-1	TGTGCCAGCAGCTTAATTGGGGCTTACAATGAGCAGTTCTTC	CASSLIGAYNEQFF
many	TRBV29-1	TRBD1	TRBJ1-2	TGCAGCGCGTCTGTGGGGACAGGTTATGGCTACACCTTC	CSASVGTGYGYTF
NA	TRBV4-2	NA	TRBJ2-7	TGTGCCAGCAGCCAAGATGCCCGGCACCACTACGAGCAGTACTTC	CASSQDARHHYEQYF
NA	TRBV5-4	TRBD1	TRBJ2-1	TGTGCCAGCACAATCGGAGCGGGACAGGGTTACAATGAGCAGTTCTTC	CASTIGAGQGYNEQFF
once	TRBV27	TRBD2	TRBJ2-1	TGTGCCAGCAGTCCTCGCCTACTAGCGGGAATCTACAATGAGCAGTTCTTC	CASSPRLLAGIYNEQFF
NA	TRBV11-3	NA	TRBJ2-5	TGTGCCAGCAGCTTAGGGGTTTCAGGGGAGGAGACCCAGTACTTC	CASSLGVSGEETQYF
few	TRBV6-1	NA	TRBJ1-1	TGTGCCAGCAGAAGGCTACAGGGACCGAACACTGAAGCTTTCTTT	CASRRLQGPNTEAFF
NA	TRBV11-2	NA	TRBJ2-5	TGTGCCAGCAGCCTACAGGGGAGGGGAGAGACCCAGTACTTC	CASSLQGRGETQYF
NA	TRBV11-3	NA	TRBJ2-1	TGTGCCAGCAGCTTATATTCGACGGAGCAGTTCTTC	CASSLYSTEQFF
NA	TRBV7-6	NA	TRBJ2-1	TGTGCCAGCAGCTTAGGCCGACTACGGGGAGAATCGGGTGAGCAGTTCTTC	CASSLGRLRGESGEQFF
NA	TRBV6-5	TRBD1	TRBJ1-2	TGTGCCAGCCGACAGGGGGCGCGTGGCTACACCTTC	CASRQGARGYTF
NA	TRBV7-9	NA	TRBJ1-1	TGTGCCAGCAGCCCTGGCGGTAGGGCGGGCGACACTGAAGCTTTCTTT	CASSPGGRAGDTEAFF
NA	TRBV12-5	NA	TRBJ2-5	TGTGCTAGTGGTCTCTCCCCAGAGACCCAGTACTTC	CASGLSPETQYF
NA	TRBV11-3	TRBD2	TRBJ2-1	TGTGCCAGCAGTACCGGACTAGCGGGAGCCAATGAGCAGTTCTTC	CASSTGLAGANEQFF
NA	TRBV14	TRBD1	TRBJ1-1	TGTGCCAGCAGCCTCGCCGGGACAGGGTATACTGAAGCTTTCTTT	CASSLAGTGYTEAFF
NA	TRBV18	NA	TRBJ1-2	TGTGCCAGCCTCCCGTCCGCCCCCGCAGTCGGGTATGGCTACACCTTC	CASLPSAPAVGYGYTF
NA	TRBV14	NA	TRBJ2-1	TGTGCCAGCAGCCAACGACAGGGTACCCTTCGGGGGAATGAGCAGTTCTTC	CASSQRQGTLRGNEQFF
once	TRBV11-1	TRBD1	TRBJ2-7	TGTGCCAGCAGCCCCACCTGGGACAGGGGAGGCGAGCAGTACTTC	CASSPTWDRGGEQYF
NA	TRBV14	NA	TRBJ1-1	TGTGCCAGCAGCCGACGGAGGGGAAACACTGAAGCTTTCTTT	CASSRRRGNTEAFF
NA	TRBV11-3	NA	TRBJ2-3	TGTGCCAGCAGCCGGGACTCAGATACGCAGTATTTT	CASSRDSDTQYF
NA	TRBV5-1	TRBD1	TRBJ1-1	TGCGCCAGCATCCCCGACAGGGGGACTGAAGCTTTCTTT	CASIPDRGTEAFF
NA	TRBV28	NA	TRBJ1-2	TGTGCCAGCAGTACAGGGTTGAGCTATGGCTACACCTTC	CASSTGLSYGYTF
NA	TRBV28	NA	TRBJ1-2	TGTGCCAGCGCTGGCGGGGTAAGGGGATATGGCTACACCTTC	CASAGGVRGYGYTF